This TCR beta chain was sequenced in a study of Ad26.COV2.S vaccination and SARS-CoV-2 variants. Study summary: Ad26.COV2.S arm of COV1001 included the donor. Ad26.COV2.S was injected intramuscularly once or twice, 56 days apart.

Regarding the study as a whole: The authors reported substantial breadth in spike-specific CD8+ and CD4+ T cell responses after vaccination.

Treatment reported: over 15 received Ad26.COV2.S at low or high dose, single or two shots; 5 received placebo; per-sample allocation not given. After the first vaccine or placebo injection, samples were drawn on day 63. An Ad26 vector expressing Wuhan-strain SARS-CoV-2 spike served as the vaccine. Germline V gene lookup returns CDR1 SNHLY and CDR2 FYNNEI. V was shortened by 7 bases and J by 3 bases, with 16 bases between the two germline ends. This CDR3 contains 15 residues. Data came from immunoSEQ multiplex PCR; TCRdb stores just in-frame clones and leaves some out. The repertoire includes about 680,000 clones, roughly 90% of them detected once, and roughly 1.5% sits in the top ten. Turning to this clone: The antigen is unknown.

This sample comprised peripheral blood, obtained in a trial of Ad26.COV2.S vaccine versus placebo. The TCR was taken from a person between 18 and 59 years old who received the Ad26.COV2.S COVID-19 vaccine or a placebo. The genes are TRBV2 and TRBJ1-3, with D possibly TRBD1 on 5 matching bases. CDR3 DNA sequence: TGTGCCAGCAAAAAGTCAGGGATGAATGGAAACACCATATATTTT. Protein sequence: CASKKSGMNGNTIYF.